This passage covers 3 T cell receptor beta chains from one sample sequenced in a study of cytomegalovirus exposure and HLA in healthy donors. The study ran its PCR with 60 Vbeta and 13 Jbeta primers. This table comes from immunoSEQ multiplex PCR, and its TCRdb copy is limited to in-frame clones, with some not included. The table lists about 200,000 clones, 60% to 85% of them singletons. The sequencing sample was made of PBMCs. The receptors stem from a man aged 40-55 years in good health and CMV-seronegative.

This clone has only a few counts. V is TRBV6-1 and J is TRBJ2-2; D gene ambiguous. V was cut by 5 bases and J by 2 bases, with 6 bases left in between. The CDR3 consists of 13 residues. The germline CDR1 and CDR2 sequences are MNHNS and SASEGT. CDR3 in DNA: TGTGCCAGCAGTTCAAGCAACACCGGGGAGCTGTTTTTT. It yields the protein CASSSSNTGELFF.

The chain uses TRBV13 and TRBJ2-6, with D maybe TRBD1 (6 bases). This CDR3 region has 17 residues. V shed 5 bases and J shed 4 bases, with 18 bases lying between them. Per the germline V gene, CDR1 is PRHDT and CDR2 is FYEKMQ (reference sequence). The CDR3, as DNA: TGTGCCAGCAGCGTACGGACAGATACTCTGGGGGCCAACGTCCTGACTTTC. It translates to CASSVRTDTLGANVLTF.

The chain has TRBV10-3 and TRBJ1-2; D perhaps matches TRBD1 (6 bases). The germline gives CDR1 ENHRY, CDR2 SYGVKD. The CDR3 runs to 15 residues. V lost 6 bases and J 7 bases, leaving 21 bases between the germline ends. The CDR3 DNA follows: TGTGCCATCAGAGCCACCGGGACAAGGGAAATTGGCTACACCTTC. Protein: CAIRATGTREIGYTF.